The 30 T cell receptor beta chains reported below all come from one sample, sequenced in a study of lymphopenia after photon versus proton radiotherapy. The repertoire was sequenced with immunoSEQ multiplex PCR; TCRdb's copy has only in-frame clones and lacks some. This table holds approximately 7,700 clones, more than 85% found once. The material sequenced was peripheral blood, taken from a patient treated with photon-based radiotherapy. These receptors were collected from a woman in her seventies with pancreatic cancer.

This chain connects TRBV7-9 to TRBJ2-1; 8 nucleotides agree with TRBD2. Germline CDR1 and CDR2: SEHNR and FQNEAQ (reference sequence). The CDR3 runs 15 residues. The J segment lost 1 base and the V segment lost 5 bases, leaving 4 bases of the junction unmatched. The CDR3 DNA is TGTGCCAGCAGCCATACTAGCGGATCCTACAATGAGCAGTTCTTC. It is translated as CASSHTSGSYNEQFF. The full variable domain, completed using reference TRBV7-9 and TRBJ2-1, is DTGVSQNPRHKITKRGQNVTFRCDPISEHNRLYWYRQTLGQGPEFLTYFQNEAQLEKSRLLSDRFSAERPKGSFSTLEIQRTEQGDSAMYLCASSHTSGSYNEQFFGPGTRLTVL.

The chain employs TRBV27 and TRBJ2-1; D ambiguous. Between the trimmed V and J ends, which lost 6 bases and 5 bases, there was a span of 17 bases. Germline V gives CDR1 MNHEY, CDR2 SMNVEV (reference sequence). This CDR3 is built from 15 residues. In DNA, the CDR3 is TGTGCCAGCAGGCCCACAAAGATAATAAACAATGAGCAGTTCTTC. Translated, it gives CASRPTKIINNEQFF.

The V and J genes are TRBV7-9 and TRBJ2-7, with TRBD2 matching over 10 bases. Germline trimming cut 5 bases from V and 0 bases from J; bases unmatched to any gene: 1. The germline V gene has CDR1 SEHNR and CDR2 FQNEAQ (reference sequence). This CDR3 comprises 14 residues. CDR3 in DNA: TGTGCCAGCAGCGGACTAGCGGCCTCCTACGAGCAGTACTTC. It codes for CASSGLAASYEQYF.

J is TRBJ2-7 and V is TRBV6-6; 7 nucleotides agree with TRBD1. Germline-derived CDR1 and CDR2 are MNHNY and SVGAGI (reference sequence). V lost 2 bases, J lost 4 bases, and 5 bases stayed unmatched. The CDR3 extends over 14 amino acids. DNA of the CDR3: TGTGCCAGCAGTTACCTGGCAGGGGGTTACGAGCAGTACTTC. Amino acid sequence: CASSYLAGGYEQYF.

V usage is TRBV5-4 and J usage is TRBJ2-1, with TRBD1 as a possible D gene (6 bases). V lost 7 bases, J lost 6 bases, and 17 bases lay in between. Germline CDR1 and CDR2: SGHNT and YYREEE (reference sequence). This CDR3 has 14 amino acids. CDR3 sequence reads: CASGGRGVGNEQFF. Written as DNA, the CDR3 is TGTGCCAGCGGGGGCAGGGGAGTCGGCAATGAGCAGTTCTTC.

V is TRBV4-3 and J is TRBJ2-5; D gene uncertain. The CDR3 spans 15 residues. V was shortened by 2 bases and J by 5 bases, with 15 bases between the two germline ends. Looked up from germline, CDR1 is LGHNA and CDR2 is YSLEER. Written as DNA, the CDR3 is TGCGCCAGCAGCCAAAGCAACCTGGTTGGGGAGACCCAGTACTTC. This gives the protein CASSQSNLVGETQYF.

The rearrangement joins TRBV25-1 to TRBJ1-5, with TRBD1 matching over 7 bases. The V segment lost 6 bases and the J segment 6 bases; nucleotides outside the gene matches: 5. The CDR3 length is 13 residues. Germline assignment: CDR1 MGHDK and CDR2 SYGVNS. The CDR3 DNA reads as TGTGCCAGCAGCAAAACAGGGGTTCAGCCCCAGCATTTT. As protein: CASSKTGVQPQHF.

The chain is built from TRBV28 and TRBJ1-3; D uncertain. The CDR3 is 16 amino acids. Trimming took 0 bases from V and 4 from J, leaving 13 bases between them. Germline CDR1 and CDR2: MDHEN and SYDVKM. CDR3 nucleotide sequence: TGTGCCAGCAGTTTATGGCCTAGTACTACCGGAAACACCATATATTTT. Protein product: CASSLWPSTTGNTIYF.

This clone was detected once. This sequence joins TRBV7-9 and TRBJ2-1, with D unclear. Germline-derived CDR1 and CDR2 are SEHNR and FQNEAQ (reference sequence). V gave up 2 bases and J gave up 8 bases, with 16 bases separating them. This CDR3 is built from 15 residues. CDR3 sequence: CASSLYRFERDEQFF. CDR3 coding DNA: TGTGCCAGCAGCTTATACCGATTTGAAAGGGATGAGCAGTTCTTC.

This rearrangement joins TRBV10-3 to TRBJ2-5; TRBD2 is a possible D gene (6 bases). The CDR3 runs 15 residues. Deletions cut 4 bases from V and 1 base from J, with 13 bases between. Germline V gene sequence: CDR1 ENHRY, CDR2 SYGVKD. CDR3 coding DNA: TGTGCCATCAGTGCGGTAGCGGTGGGCCAAGAGACCCAGTACTTC. Translation: CAISAVAVGQETQYF.

The CDR3 DNA reads TGTGCCAGTAGTCTGGGACTAGCGGGGGGGGAGCAGTTCTTC. This codes for CASSLGLAGGEQFF. This chain joins TRBV19 and TRBJ2-1, with 16 bases fitting TRBD2. Germline V gene lookup returns CDR1 LNHDA and CDR2 SQIVND (reference sequence). The CDR3 consists of 14 residues. Trimming took 5 bases from V and 10 from J; bases not matched to a gene: 2.

The chain links TRBV14 to TRBJ2-7; 10 positions agree with TRBD2. Germline CDR1 is SGHDN and CDR2 is FVKESK. The CDR3 has 16 amino acids. V dropped 4 bases and J dropped 2; count of bases not matched to a gene: 8. CDR3 nucleotides: TGTGCCAGCAGCCTGCCAGGAGCGGGAGGGGCCTACGAGCAGTACTTC. It specifies CASSLPGAGGAYEQYF.

The chain couples TRBV7-3 to TRBJ2-3; 10 bases agree with TRBD2. This CDR3 region has 17 residues. The trim removed 5 bases at V and 1 base at J, leaving 9 bases unmatched. The V gene's germline CDR1 is SGHTA and CDR2 FQGTGA. CDR3 bases: TGTGCCAGCAGCATATCGGGACTAGCGTATCGCACAGATACGCAGTATTTT. It is translated as CASSISGLAYRTDTQYF.

The chain has TRBV9 and TRBJ2-7; the match to TRBD1 covers 8 bases. V was clipped by 0 bases and J by 5 bases; unmatched bases: 13. This CDR3 contains 17 residues. Per the germline V gene, CDR1 is SGDLS and CDR2 is YYNGEE. In DNA, the CDR3 is TGTGCCAGCAGCGTAGGACTCAGGGGGCGCGGGTCAGACGAGCAGTACTTC. Its protein product is CASSVGLRGRGSDEQYF.

This rearrangement joins TRBV28 to TRBJ2-7; D possibly corresponds to TRBD2 (5 bases). The CDR3 has 16 amino acids. Germline V gives CDR1 MDHEN, CDR2 SYDVKM. The ends were cut back, 8 bases at V and 2 bases at J, with 22 bases in the middle. DNA of the CDR3: TGTGCCAGCGCCCCGGGGTCGGGTTCTGTTGCCTACGAGCAGTACTTC. Its translation is CASAPGSGSVAYEQYF.

The chain links TRBV18 to TRBJ1-1; 9 nucleotides match TRBD1. V lost 6 bases, J lost 9 bases, and 8 bases stayed unmatched. The CDR3 runs 13 residues. Germline V gene sequence: CDR1 KGHSH, CDR2 LQKENI. CDR3 region: CASSPDRGLQAFF. Written as DNA, the CDR3 is TGTGCCAGCTCTCCGGACAGGGGACTGCAAGCTTTCTTT.

V is TRBV20-1 and J is TRBJ1-1; D not certain. The CDR3 extends over 11 amino acids. Between the trimmed V and J ends, which lost 6 bases and 5 bases, there was a span of 10 bases. Per the germline V gene, CDR1 is DFQATT and CDR2 is SNEGSKA (reference sequence). The CDR3 loop reads CSAPRLTEAFF. The CDR3, as DNA: TGCAGTGCCCCGCGGTTAACTGAAGCTTTCTTT.

This clone was counted only a few times. This CDR3 is CASSPAQGLAGTADTQYF. In DNA, the CDR3 is TGTGCCAGCTCACCAGCCCAGGGACTAGCGGGAACTGCAGATACGCAGTATTTT. The rearrangement links TRBV18 to TRBJ2-3; 13 bases line up with TRBD2. Germline CDR1 KGHSH, CDR2 LQKENI. J gave up 4 bases and V 2 bases, and 9 bases lay outside the gene matches. The CDR3 is 18 residues long. Combining the CDR3 with reference TRBV18 and TRBJ2-3 gives the whole variable domain NAGVMQNPRHLVRRRGQEARLRCSPMKGHSHVYWYRQLPEEGLKFMVYLQKENIIDESGMPKERFSAEFPKEGPSILRIQQVVRGDSAAYFCASSPAQGLAGTADTQYFGPGTRLTVL.

The J gene is TRBJ2-7, the V gene TRBV29-1; 9 bases align to TRBD2. CDR1 SQVTM and CDR2 ANQGSEA come from the germline V gene. The CDR3 consists of 12 residues. The CDR3 DNA is TGCGGATTTAGCGGGAGTATGTACGAGCAGTACTTC. This encodes CGFSGSMYEQYF.

J is TRBJ1-4 and V is TRBV7-8, with TRBD1 matching 7 bases. Germline assignment: CDR1 SGHVS and CDR2 FQNEAQ. There are 13 residues in the CDR3. The junction had 4 bases not matched to a gene; V was cut back by 5 bases and J by 7 bases. CDR3 bases: TGTGCCAGCAGCGAGAGACAGGGTGAAAAACTGTTTTTT. Its translation: CASSERQGEKLFF.

The chain couples TRBV10-3 to TRBJ2-5; 10 bases align to TRBD2. This CDR3 spans 16 amino acids. V gave up 2 bases and J gave up 5 bases; unmatched junction bases: 8. Germline CDR1 and CDR2: ENHRY and SYGVKD. The CDR3 protein is CAISEAPSGRVETQYF. CDR3 nucleotides: TGTGCCATCAGTGAGGCCCCTAGCGGGAGAGTCGAGACCCAGTACTTC.

This chain links TRBV6-1 with TRBJ2-2; unclear D gene. V was clipped by 5 bases and J by 7 bases, with 11 bases between them. The CDR3 runs 13 residues. CDR1 is MNHNS and CDR2 is SASEGT in the germline V gene. In nucleotides, the CDR3 is TGTGCCAGCAGTCCAAGTCGGGTCGGGGAGCTGTTTTTT. This codes for CASSPSRVGELFF.

The chain combines TRBV5-5 with TRBJ1-4, with 10 nucleotides matching TRBD1. The trim removed 3 bases at V and 7 bases at J, leaving 6 bases unmatched. The CDR3 runs to 15 residues. Germline V gives CDR1 SGHKS, CDR2 YYEKEE (reference sequence). This CDR3 reads CASSSGTGVPEKLFF. In nucleotides, the CDR3 is TGTGCCAGCAGCTCCGGGACAGGGGTTCCTGAAAAACTGTTTTTT.

The chain combines TRBV7-2 with TRBJ2-7; 7 bases map to TRBD1. Germline CDR1 reads SGHTA; CDR2 reads FQGNSA. The CDR3 spans 15 residues. V trimming: 5 bases; J trimming: 2 bases; junction bases outside the gene matches: 9. The CDR3 DNA follows: TGTGCCAGCAGCCAGGCCCCGGGACAGCCCTACGAGCAGTACTTC. The encoded protein is CASSQAPGQPYEQYF.

The J gene is TRBJ2-1, the V gene TRBV4-3, with D unresolved. Germline V gene data show CDR1 as LGHNA and CDR2 as YSLEER. Trimming cost V 1 base and J 10 bases, with 11 bases left between them. The CDR3 has 13 residues. CDR3 nucleotide sequence: TGCGCCAGCAGCCAAGTAGGTGCGAGGGAGCAGTTCTTC. It yields the protein CASSQVGAREQFF.

This rearrangement joins TRBV28 to TRBJ1-5, with D possibly being TRBD1 (6 bases). This CDR3 contains 15 residues. CDR1 and CDR2 from the germline V gene are MDHEN and SYDVKM. V was trimmed by 6 bases and J by 0 bases, leaving 12 bases between them. The CDR3 spells CASSRRGGSNQPQHF. DNA of the CDR3: TGTGCCAGCAGCCGTAGGGGGGGTAGCAATCAGCCCCAGCATTTT. The whole variable domain, filled in from reference TRBV28 and TRBJ1-5, reads DVKVTQSSRYLVKRTGEKVFLECVQDMDHENMFWYRQDPGLGLRLIYFSYDVKMKEKGDIPEGYSVSREKKERFSLILESASTNQTSMYLCASSRRGGSNQPQHFGDGTRLSIL.

The V gene is TRBV7-8, the J gene TRBJ2-2; unclear D gene. The CDR3 has 12 amino acids. V lost 2 bases and J 5 bases, leaving 3 bases between the germline ends. The germline V gene has CDR1 SGHVS and CDR2 FQNEAQ. This CDR3 is CASSLSTGELFF. The DNA for the CDR3 is TGTGCCAGCAGCTTAAGTACCGGGGAGCTGTTTTTT.

This chain connects TRBV20-1 to TRBJ2-1, with 7 bases aligning to TRBD2. CDR1 and CDR2 from the germline V gene are DFQATT and SNEGSKA (reference sequence). Trimming took 5 bases from V and 15 from J; bases not matched to a gene: 10. This CDR3 contains 11 residues. CDR3 in amino acids: CSADGLVVPFF. The CDR3 DNA reads as TGCAGTGCTGACGGACTAGTCGTACCGTTCTTC.

The genes are TRBV28 and TRBJ1-2; 9 bases match TRBD1. The junction had 6 bases not matched to a gene; V was cut back by 3 bases and J by 4 bases. The CDR3 has 15 amino acids. From germline, CDR1 is MDHEN and CDR2 SYDVKM. This CDR3 reads CASSFYRGQGYGYTF. The CDR3 DNA reads as TGTGCCAGCAGTTTTTACAGGGGGCAAGGCTATGGCTACACCTTC.

The CDR3 bases are TGCGCCAGCAGCCAATCGCGTTCTGGGGCCAACGTCCTGACTTTC. Translating it yields CASSQSRSGANVLTF. The V call is TRBV4-3, the J call TRBJ2-6; D is ambiguous. The CDR3 is 15 amino acids. Per the germline V gene, CDR1 is LGHNA and CDR2 is YSLEER. Trimming removed 2 bases at V and 1 base at J, with 6 bases between.